Each of the 8 T cell receptor beta chains below was sequenced from the same sample in a study of CD8 T cells in Susac syndrome. Random-hexamer reverse transcription was applied to roughly 0.5 to 1 ug RNA. TCRdb ran MiXCR on the immunoSEQ multiplex PCR reads and lists one entry per CDR3 protein. This table has about 240,000 distinct CDR3 sequences, 90% to 96% appearing once. The sequenced sample was CD4+ T cells from PBMCs. These receptors all come from a human donor with Susac syndrome.

DNA of the CDR3: TGTGCCTGGAGTGGGGGACAGGGGGCTAGAGCTTTCTTT. Its protein is CAWSGGQGARAFF. The chain joins TRBV30 to TRBJ1-1, with 12 bases aligning to TRBD1. CDR1 and CDR2 (germline): GTSNPN, SVGIG (reference sequence). This CDR3 contains 13 residues. The V segment lost 1 base and the J segment 10 bases; nucleotides outside the gene matches: 4.

The chain carries TRBV23-1 and TRBJ1-4, with 10 bases that match TRBD1. TRBV23-1 belongs to the ORF category, with a function that is uncertain. The CDR3 runs 16 residues. The junction had 7 bases not matched to a gene; V was cut back by 4 bases and J by 5 bases. CDR3 loop: CASSREPGQGNEKLFF. Here the CDR3 DNA reads TGCGCCAGCAGTCGCGAACCGGGACAGGGGAATGAAAAACTGTTTTTT.

The chain employs TRBV11-2 and TRBJ2-7, with a possible D match to TRBD2 (7 bases). This CDR3 region has 15 residues. Germline V gene data show CDR1 as SGHAT and CDR2 as FQNNGV. V was clipped by 7 bases and J by 4 bases, with 20 bases between them. CDR3 sequence (DNA): TGTGCCAGCAAGGTGGGGGGCGGGAGAAGGTACGAGCAGTACTTC. Residues: CASKVGGGRRYEQYF.

The V and J genes are TRBV18 and TRBJ2-6, with 7 bases lining up with TRBD1. Losses at the gene ends were 6 bases for V and 1 base for J; bases not matched to a gene: 6. The CDR3 loop spans 16 amino acids. Germline CDR1 KGHSH, CDR2 LQKENI. CDR3 loop: CASSHDRASGANVLTF. The CDR3, as DNA: TGTGCCAGCTCGCACGACAGGGCGTCTGGGGCCAACGTCCTGACTTTC.

V usage is TRBV3-1 and J usage is TRBJ2-7, with D possibly matching TRBD2 (6 bases). V lost 0 bases, J lost 5 bases, and 20 bases lay in between. CDR3 size: 17 residues. Germline V gene lookup returns CDR1 LGHDT and CDR2 YNNKEL (reference sequence). The CDR3 region is CASSQDLIGGLSHEQYF. The CDR3 nucleotides read TGTGCCAGCAGCCAAGATCTAATTGGGGGGTTGAGCCACGAGCAGTACTTC.

The chain uses TRBV5-1 and TRBJ1-1; D is perhaps TRBD1 (5 bases). The germline CDR1 and CDR2 sequences are SGHRS and YFSETQ. The CDR3 is 15 amino acids. The ends were cut back, 4 bases at V and 2 bases at J, with 15 bases in the middle. CDR3 residues: CASSRVLGGNTEAFF. The CDR3 DNA reads as TGCGCCAGCAGCCGGGTGTTGGGGGGAAACACTGAAGCTTTCTTT.

This clonotype was seen only once. The chain recombines TRBV12-3 or TRBV12-4 with TRBJ2-5; 9 bases align to TRBD1. Trimming cost V 9 bases and J 1 base; bases outside gene matches: 15. CDR3 length: 17 residues. The CDR3 loop is CASTTRTWGQGQETQYF. Here the CDR3 DNA reads TGTGCCAGTACAACCCGGACATGGGGACAGGGCCAAGAGACCCAGTACTTC.

The gene calls are TRBV15 and TRBJ2-5; D perhaps matches TRBD1 (5 bases). CDR3 length equals 15 residues. The germline V gene encodes CDR1 LNHNV and CDR2 YYDKDF (reference sequence). V was clipped by 0 bases and J by 2 bases, with 10 bases between them. The CDR3, as DNA: TGTGCCACCAGCAGAGATCTGACAGTACAAGAGACCCAGTACTTC. As protein: CATSRDLTVQETQYF. Full variable domain (remainder filled in from reference TRBV15 and TRBJ2-5): DAMVIQNPRYQVTQFGKPVTLSCSQTLNHNVMYWYQQKSSQAPKLLFHYYDKDFNNEADTPDNFQSRRPNTSFCFLDIRSPGLGDTAMYLCATSRDLTVQETQYFGPGTRLLVL.